Ten or more counts support the clone carrying this TCR beta chain. Its antigen is undetermined. Preparation of TCR beta libraries was done by quantitative 5'-RACE with molecular barcodes. A single record per CDR3 protein comes from TCRdb applying MiXCR to the 5' RACE reads. The table shows 500,000 or so distinct CDR3 sequences, with roughly 5.3% occurring only once. These data are taken from a study of CD8 T cells in ankylosing spondylitis. Study outcomes and limitations: Seemingly characteristic of ankylosing spondylitis blood was a TCR beta motif consisting of about 8 highly homologous variants. Disease-linked clones reportedly concentrated significantly in matched ankylosing spondylitis synovial fluid. Within peripheral blood, clones linked to disease were CD8+ and relatively rare.

V was clipped by 4 bases and J by 8 bases, with 11 bases between them. Germline assignment: CDR1 DFQATT and CDR2 SNEGSKA (reference sequence). There are 12 residues in the CDR3. The TCR sequence derives from a male donor with ankylosing spondylitis. The chain joins TRBV20-1 to TRBJ1-4; unclear D gene. Sequencing input: blood, either unsorted or a sorted T cell fraction (not recorded which). This CDR3 is CSANGLREKLFF. The DNA of the CDR3 is TGCAGTGCTAATGGGTTGCGAGAAAAACTGTTTTTT.